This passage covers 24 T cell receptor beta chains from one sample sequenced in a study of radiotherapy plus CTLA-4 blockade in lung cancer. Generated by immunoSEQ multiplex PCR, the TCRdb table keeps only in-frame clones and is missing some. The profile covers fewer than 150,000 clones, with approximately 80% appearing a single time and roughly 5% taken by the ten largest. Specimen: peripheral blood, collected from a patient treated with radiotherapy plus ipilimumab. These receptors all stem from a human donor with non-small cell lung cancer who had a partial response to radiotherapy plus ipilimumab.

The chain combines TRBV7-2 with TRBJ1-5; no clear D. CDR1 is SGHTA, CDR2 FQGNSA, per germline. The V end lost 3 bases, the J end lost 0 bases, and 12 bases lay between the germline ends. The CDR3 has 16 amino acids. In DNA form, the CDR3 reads TGTGCCAGCAGCTTCAGTGGGCCCGGTAGCAATCAGCCCCAGCATTTT. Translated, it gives CASSFSGPGSNQPQHF.

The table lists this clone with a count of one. CDR3 sequence (DNA): TGTGCCAGCAGCCCTGGCGAGGGGGCGACCTCAGGCGTCTCCTACAATGAGCAGTTCTTC. This gives the protein CASSPGEGATSGVSYNEQFF. V usage is TRBV9 and J usage is TRBJ2-1; 7 bases match TRBD1. Per the germline V gene, CDR1 is SGDLS and CDR2 is YYNGEE. This CDR3 contains 20 residues. V was pared by 4 bases and J by 0 bases, with 19 bases of the junction left unmatched. The complete variable domain, with remaining parts taken from reference TRBV9 and TRBJ2-1, reads DSGVTQTPKHLITATGQRVTLRCSPRSGDLSVYWYQQSLDQGLQFLIQYYNGEERAKGNILERFSAQQFPDLHSELNLSSLELGDSALYFCASSPGEGATSGVSYNEQFFGPGTRLTVL.

The CDR3 DNA is TGTGCCAGTAGTGACGGGGGACGGAGTATCGAAGCTTTCTTT. Amino acids: CASSDGGRSIEAFF. The rearrangement joins TRBV19 to TRBJ1-1; D perhaps matches TRBD1 (5 bases). This CDR3 is 14 amino acids long. Trimming left V 5 bases short and J 8 bases short, with 18 bases between. Germline-derived CDR1 and CDR2 are LNHDA and SQIVND (reference sequence).

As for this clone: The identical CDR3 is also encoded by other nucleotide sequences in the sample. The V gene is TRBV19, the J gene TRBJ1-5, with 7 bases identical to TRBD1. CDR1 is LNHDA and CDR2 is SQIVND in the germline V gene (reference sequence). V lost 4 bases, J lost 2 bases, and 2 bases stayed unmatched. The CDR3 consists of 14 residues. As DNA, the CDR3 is TGTGCCAGTAGTAGGCAGGGGGGCAATCAGCCCCAGCATTTT. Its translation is CASSRQGGNQPQHF.

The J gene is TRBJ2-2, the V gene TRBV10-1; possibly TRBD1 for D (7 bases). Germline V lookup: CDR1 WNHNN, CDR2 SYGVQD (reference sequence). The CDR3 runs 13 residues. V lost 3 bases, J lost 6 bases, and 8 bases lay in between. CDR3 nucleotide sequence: TGCGCCAGCAGTGACAGGGGGGCCGGGGAGCTGTTTTTT. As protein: CASSDRGAGELFF.

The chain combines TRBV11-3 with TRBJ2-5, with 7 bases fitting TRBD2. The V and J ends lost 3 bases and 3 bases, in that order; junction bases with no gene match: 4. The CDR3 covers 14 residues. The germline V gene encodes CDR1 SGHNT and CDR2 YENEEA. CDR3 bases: TGTGCCAGCAGCTTGTCGCGGGGGAAAGAGACCCAGTACTTC. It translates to CASSLSRGKETQYF.

The CDR3 loop reads CASSYQRLARLSYEQYF. For the CDR3, the DNA is TGTGCCAGCAGCTATCAACGACTAGCCCGCCTCTCCTACGAGCAGTACTTC. The chain carries TRBV7-8 and TRBJ2-7, with 7 bases matching TRBD2. CDR3 length: 17 residues. V gave up 4 bases and J gave up 0 bases; unmatched junction bases: 12. Germline lookup yields CDR1 SGHVS and CDR2 FQNEAQ.

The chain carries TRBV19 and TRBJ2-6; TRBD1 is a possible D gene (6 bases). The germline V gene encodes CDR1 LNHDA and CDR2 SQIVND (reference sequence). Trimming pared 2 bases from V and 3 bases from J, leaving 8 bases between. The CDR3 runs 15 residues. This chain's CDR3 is CASSIQGLGANVLTF. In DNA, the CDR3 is TGTGCCAGTAGTATACAGGGGCTTGGGGCCAACGTCCTGACTTTC.

This CDR3 is CASSSLAGDVTNTGELFF. CDR3 coding DNA: TGTGCCAGCAGCTCATTAGCGGGAGATGTCACGAACACCGGGGAGCTGTTTTTT. The chain is built from TRBV21-1 and TRBJ2-2; the DNA was not used to check the table's D call, TRBD2. TRBV21-1 is tagged as a pseudogene. The CDR3 loop spans 18 amino acids.

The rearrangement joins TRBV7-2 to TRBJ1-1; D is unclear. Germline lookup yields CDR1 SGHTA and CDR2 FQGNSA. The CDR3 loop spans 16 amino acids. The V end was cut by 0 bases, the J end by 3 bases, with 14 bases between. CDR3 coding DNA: TGTGCCAGCAGCTTAGCGCGGTCCGGGAGGGACACTGAAGCTTTCTTT. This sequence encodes CASSLARSGRDTEAFF.

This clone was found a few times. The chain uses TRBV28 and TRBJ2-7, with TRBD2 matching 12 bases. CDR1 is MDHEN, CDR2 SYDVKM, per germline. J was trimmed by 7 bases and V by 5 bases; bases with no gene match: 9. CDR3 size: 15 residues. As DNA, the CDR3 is TGTGCCAGCAGTGCCAGACTAGCGGGAGCAGGTGAGCAGTACGTC. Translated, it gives CASSARLAGAGEQYV.

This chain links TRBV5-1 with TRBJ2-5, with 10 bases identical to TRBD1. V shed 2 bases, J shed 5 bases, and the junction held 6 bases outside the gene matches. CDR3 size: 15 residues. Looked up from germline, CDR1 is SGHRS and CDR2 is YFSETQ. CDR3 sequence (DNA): TGCGCCAGCAGCTTACCGGGACAGGGGTCGGAGACCCAGTACTTC. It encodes CASSLPGQGSETQYF.

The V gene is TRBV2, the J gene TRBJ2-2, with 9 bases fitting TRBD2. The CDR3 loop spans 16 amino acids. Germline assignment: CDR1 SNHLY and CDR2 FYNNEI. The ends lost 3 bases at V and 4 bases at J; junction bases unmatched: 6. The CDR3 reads CASSDKAGGLTGELFF. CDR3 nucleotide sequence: TGTGCCAGCAGTGACAAAGCGGGAGGCCTCACCGGGGAGCTGTTTTTT.

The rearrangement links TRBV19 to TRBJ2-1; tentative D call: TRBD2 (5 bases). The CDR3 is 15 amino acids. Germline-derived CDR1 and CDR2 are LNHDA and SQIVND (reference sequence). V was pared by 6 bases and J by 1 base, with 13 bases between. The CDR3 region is CASRKLGYSYNEQFF. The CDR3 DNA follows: TGTGCCAGTAGAAAACTAGGGTATTCCTACAATGAGCAGTTCTTC.

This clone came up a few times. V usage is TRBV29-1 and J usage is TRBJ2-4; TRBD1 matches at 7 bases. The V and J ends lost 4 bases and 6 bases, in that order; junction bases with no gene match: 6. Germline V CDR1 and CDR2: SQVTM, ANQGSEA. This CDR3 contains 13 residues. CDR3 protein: CSVGEGAGNIQYF. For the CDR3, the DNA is TGCAGCGTTGGAGAGGGGGCCGGAAACATTCAGTACTTC.

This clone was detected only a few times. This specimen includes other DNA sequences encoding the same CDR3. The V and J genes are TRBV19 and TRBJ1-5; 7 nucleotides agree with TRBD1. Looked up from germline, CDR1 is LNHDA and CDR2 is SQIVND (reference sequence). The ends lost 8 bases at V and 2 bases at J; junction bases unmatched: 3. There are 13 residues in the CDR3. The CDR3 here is CASADRGNQPQHF. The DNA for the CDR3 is TGTGCCAGTGCTGACAGGGGCAATCAGCCCCAGCATTTT. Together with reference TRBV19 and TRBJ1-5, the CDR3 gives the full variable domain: DGGITQSPKYLFRKEGQNVTLSCEQNLNHDAMYWYRQDPGQGLRLIYYSQIVNDFQKGDIAEGYSVSREKKESFPLTVTSAQKNPTAFYLCASADRGNQPQHFGDGTRLSIL.

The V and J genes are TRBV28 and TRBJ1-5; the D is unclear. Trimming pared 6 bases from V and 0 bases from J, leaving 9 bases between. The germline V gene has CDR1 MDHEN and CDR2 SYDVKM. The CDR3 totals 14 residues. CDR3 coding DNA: TGTGCCAGCAGAGAGGTTGATAGCAATCAGCCCCAGCATTTT. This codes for CASREVDSNQPQHF. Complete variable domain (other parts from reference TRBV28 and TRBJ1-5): DVKVTQSSRYLVKRTGEKVFLECVQDMDHENMFWYRQDPGLGLRLIYFSYDVKMKEKGDIPEGYSVSREKKERFSLILESASTNQTSMYLCASREVDSNQPQHFGDGTRLSIL.

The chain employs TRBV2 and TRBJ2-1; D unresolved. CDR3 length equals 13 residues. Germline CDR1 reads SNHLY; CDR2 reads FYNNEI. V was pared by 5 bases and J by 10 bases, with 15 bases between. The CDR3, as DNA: TGTGCCAGCAGTACCACTGCACCCCCGGAGCAGTTCTTC. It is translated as CASSTTAPPEQFF.

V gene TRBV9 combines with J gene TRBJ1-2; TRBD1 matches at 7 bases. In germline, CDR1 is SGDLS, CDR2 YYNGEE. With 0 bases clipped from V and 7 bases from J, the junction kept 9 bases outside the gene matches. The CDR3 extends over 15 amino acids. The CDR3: CASSVADRLLGGYTF. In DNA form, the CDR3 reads TGTGCCAGCAGCGTAGCGGACAGGCTCCTCGGTGGCTACACCTTC.

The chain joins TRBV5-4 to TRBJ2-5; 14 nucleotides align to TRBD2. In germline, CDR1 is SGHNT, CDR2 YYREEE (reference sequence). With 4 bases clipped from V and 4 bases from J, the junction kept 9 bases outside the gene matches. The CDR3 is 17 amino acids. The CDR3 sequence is CASSAMGLAGVGETQYF. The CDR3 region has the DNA TGTGCCAGCAGCGCTATGGGACTAGCGGGAGTAGGAGAGACCCAGTACTTC.

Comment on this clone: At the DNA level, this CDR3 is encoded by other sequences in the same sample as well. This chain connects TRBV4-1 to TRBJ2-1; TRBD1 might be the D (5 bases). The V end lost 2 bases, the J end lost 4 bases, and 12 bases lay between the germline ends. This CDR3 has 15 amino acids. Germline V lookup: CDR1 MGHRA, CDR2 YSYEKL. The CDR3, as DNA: TGCGCCAGCAGCCAAACCTCCGACAGTTACAATGAGCAGTTCTTC. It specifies CASSQTSDSYNEQFF.

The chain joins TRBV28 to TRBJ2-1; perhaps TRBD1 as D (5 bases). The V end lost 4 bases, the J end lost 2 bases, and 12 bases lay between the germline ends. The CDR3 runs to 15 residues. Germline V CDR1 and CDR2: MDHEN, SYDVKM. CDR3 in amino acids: CASSSPAGPYNEQFF. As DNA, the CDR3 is TGTGCCAGCAGTTCCCCGGCAGGGCCCTACAATGAGCAGTTCTTC.

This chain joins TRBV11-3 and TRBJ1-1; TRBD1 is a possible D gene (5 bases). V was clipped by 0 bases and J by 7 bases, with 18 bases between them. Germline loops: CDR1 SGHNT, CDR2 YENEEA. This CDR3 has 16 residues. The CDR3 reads CASSLDGPGGLGEAFF. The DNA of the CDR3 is TGTGCCAGCAGCTTAGACGGTCCGGGGGGTCTGGGTGAAGCTTTCTTT.

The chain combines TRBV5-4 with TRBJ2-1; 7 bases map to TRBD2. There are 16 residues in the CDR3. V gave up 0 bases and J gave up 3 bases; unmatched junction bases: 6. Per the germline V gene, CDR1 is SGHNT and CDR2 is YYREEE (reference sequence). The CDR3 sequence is CASSLVAGAFYNEQFF. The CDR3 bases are TGTGCCAGCAGCTTGGTAGCGGGCGCCTTCTACAATGAGCAGTTCTTC.